One and the same sample provided the 17 T cell receptor beta chains below, sequenced in a study of cytomegalovirus exposure and HLA in healthy donors. With 60 Vbeta and 13 Jbeta primers, the PCR was carried out. The protocol was immunoSEQ multiplex PCR, while the TCRdb copy is restricted to in-frame clones and leaves out a portion. The table records about 180,000 clones, roughly 75% of them present only once. Material: PBMCs. Receptors originate from a man aged 35 to 55 in good health and CMV-seronegative.

The chain employs TRBV5-8 and TRBJ1-5; 8 bases align to TRBD1. This CDR3 is built from 13 residues. Trimming at V came to 4 bases and at J to 10 bases, leaving 7 bases not matched to a gene. Germline values: CDR1 SGHTS, CDR2 YDEGEE. DNA of the CDR3: TGTGCCAGCAGCGCCAGACAGGGGCCCCCCCAGCATTTT. Its protein product is CASSARQGPPQHF.

The chain combines TRBV2 with TRBJ2-5, with 9 bases fitting TRBD1. V shed 4 bases, J shed 0 bases, and the junction held 6 bases outside the gene matches. Germline-derived CDR1 and CDR2 are SNHLY and FYNNEI. The length of the CDR3 is 16 residues. The CDR3 DNA follows: TGTGCCAGCAGTGGGGACAGGGAGAGGTACCAAGAGACCCAGTACTTC. This encodes CASSGDRERYQETQYF.

CDR3 sequence: CASSTDRDTEAFF. In DNA, the CDR3 is TGTGCCAGCAGCACGGACAGGGACACTGAAGCTTTCTTT. This chain connects TRBV7-3 to TRBJ1-1, with 8 nucleotides matching TRBD1. The CDR3 contains 13 residues. Trimming took 5 bases from V and 3 from J; bases not matched to a gene: 2. Germline lookup yields CDR1 SGHTA and CDR2 FQGTGA.

The rearrangement links TRBV14 to TRBJ2-3, with TRBD2 matching 10 bases. Germline-derived CDR1 and CDR2 are SGHDN and FVKESK. The V gene end was trimmed by 4 bases and the J gene end by 3 bases; junction bases not matched to a gene: 10. This CDR3 comprises 17 residues. The CDR3 region has the DNA TGTGCCAGCAGCCTCCGGGGTAGCGGGAGGAAGACAGATACGCAGTATTTT. This translates into CASSLRGSGRKTDTQYF.

The chain recombines TRBV7-2 with TRBJ2-3, with 7 bases aligning to TRBD2. Per the germline V gene, CDR1 is SGHTA and CDR2 is FQGNSA. The CDR3 has 16 amino acids. Trimming at V came to 0 bases and at J to 2 bases, leaving 5 bases not matched to a gene. The CDR3 DNA reads TGTGCCAGCAGCTTAGCTTGGCTAGCGGACACAGATACGCAGTATTTT. Translation: CASSLAWLADTDTQYF.

This clone was seen once. The rearrangement links TRBV7-2 to TRBJ2-5, with no clear D. CDR3 length: 12 residues. Between the trimmed V and J ends, which lost 5 bases and 2 bases, there was a span of 6 bases. Germline V lookup: CDR1 SGHTA, CDR2 FQGNSA. The CDR3 reads CASSRYQETQYF. DNA for the CDR3: TGTGCCAGCAGCCGCTATCAAGAGACCCAGTACTTC.

The V call is TRBV30, the J call TRBJ2-5, with 7 nucleotides matching TRBD2. The CDR3 loop spans 15 amino acids. Germline-derived CDR1 and CDR2 are GTSNPN and SVGIG (reference sequence). Unmatched junction bases numbered 10, after V lost 3 bases and J lost 3 bases. The CDR3 sequence is CAWREGSGPEETQYF. Here the CDR3 DNA reads TGTGCCTGGAGGGAAGGTAGCGGGCCCGAAGAGACCCAGTACTTC.

Details on this clone: Other DNA sequences in this sample translate to the same CDR3. The rearrangement joins TRBV7-2 to TRBJ2-3, with 11 nucleotides matching TRBD2. Trimming at V came to 5 bases and at J to 5 bases, leaving 3 bases not matched to a gene. The V gene's germline CDR1 is SGHTA and CDR2 FQGNSA. The CDR3 runs 14 residues. As DNA, the CDR3 is TGTGCCAGCAGCCCCGGACTAGCGGGAGATACGCAGTATTTT. Amino acids: CASSPGLAGDTQYF.

This clone was seen more than once but under ten times. This chain links TRBV5-1 with TRBJ2-7; 15 nucleotides line up with TRBD2. Unmatched junction bases numbered 8, after V lost 7 bases and J lost 3 bases. The CDR3 is 16 residues long. CDR1 is SGHRS, CDR2 YFSETQ, per germline. The CDR3: CASGGLAGGQRYEQYF. The DNA for the CDR3 is TGCGCCAGCGGGGGACTAGCGGGAGGTCAGCGCTACGAGCAGTACTTC.

The chain joins TRBV29-1 to TRBJ2-3; tentative D call: TRBD2 (5 bases). The CDR3 loop spans 14 amino acids. CDR1 is SQVTM and CDR2 is ANQGSEA in the germline V gene. Trimming removed 3 bases at V and 1 base at J, with 11 bases between. The CDR3, as DNA: TGCAGCGTTGACATAGGAGGAGGCACAGATACGCAGTATTTT. This codes for CSVDIGGGTDTQYF.

The CDR3 DNA sequence: TGTGCCAGCAGTTACTCAGGACTAGATGGAGGAGAGACCCAGTACTTC. This translates into CASSYSGLDGGETQYF. J is TRBJ2-5 and V is TRBV6-5; the match to TRBD2 covers 7 bases. This CDR3 region has 16 residues. Germline V gives CDR1 MNHEY, CDR2 SVGAGI. After removal of 0 bases from V and 4 bases from J, the junction contained 8 bases not matched to a gene.

The chain couples TRBV18 to TRBJ1-5; TRBD1 is a possible D gene (6 bases). The V end lost 3 bases, the J end lost 3 bases, and 9 bases lay between the germline ends. There are 14 residues in the CDR3. CDR1 KGHSH and CDR2 LQKENI come from the germline V gene. CDR3 sequence (DNA): TGTGCCAGCTCACCTCCAGGGGTCAATCAGCCCCAGCATTTT. As protein: CASSPPGVNQPQHF.

This rearrangement joins TRBV18 to TRBJ1-4, with TRBD1 matching 10 bases. CDR3 length: 16 residues. Trimming took 2 bases from V and 7 from J; bases not matched to a gene: 7. Per germline, CDR1 KGHSH and CDR2 LQKENI. Here the CDR3 reads CASSPIDRGRGEKLFF. Written as DNA, the CDR3 is TGTGCCAGCTCACCAATCGACAGGGGGCGCGGTGAAAAACTGTTTTTT.

The chain couples TRBV7-8 to TRBJ1-1; no reliable D call. V was clipped by 5 bases and J by 8 bases, with 15 bases between them. The CDR3 has 13 residues. Germline values: CDR1 SGHVS, CDR2 FQNEAQ. The CDR3 DNA is TGTGCCAGCAGCCGGACGCTTCTAGCCGAAGCTTTCTTT. It translates to CASSRTLLAEAFF.

The chain recombines TRBV5-4 with TRBJ2-5; TRBD1 matches at 8 bases. This CDR3 spans 14 amino acids. V lost 3 bases and J lost 4; bases outside the gene matches: 5. CDR1 and CDR2 from the germline V gene are SGHNT and YYREEE (reference sequence). This CDR3 is CASSWTGTGETQYF. CDR3 DNA: TGTGCCAGCAGCTGGACCGGGACAGGAGAGACCCAGTACTTC. Based on the CDR3 plus reference TRBV5-4 and TRBJ2-5, the full variable domain is ETGVTQSPTHLIKTRGQQVTLRCSSQSGHNTVSWYQQALGQGPQFIFQYYREEENGRGNFPPRFSGLQFPNYSSELNVNALELDDSALYLCASSWTGTGETQYFGPGTRLLVL.

This chain uses TRBV15 with TRBJ1-1; TRBD1 agrees at 8 bases. The CDR3 loop spans 15 amino acids. Unmatched junction bases numbered 3, after V lost 3 bases and J lost 0 bases. Germline-derived CDR1 and CDR2 are LNHNV and YYDKDF (reference sequence). This CDR3 is CATSRDRALNTEAFF. DNA of the CDR3: TGTGCCACCAGCAGGGACAGGGCCTTGAACACTGAAGCTTTCTTT. The whole variable domain, remainder taken from reference TRBV15 and TRBJ1-1, is DAMVIQNPRYQVTQFGKPVTLSCSQTLNHNVMYWYQQKSSQAPKLLFHYYDKDFNNEADTPDNFQSRRPNTSFCFLDIRSPGLGDTAMYLCATSRDRALNTEAFFGQGTRLTVV.

The chain recombines TRBV13 with TRBJ1-1; D not certain. Germline V gene lookup returns CDR1 PRHDT and CDR2 FYEKMQ (reference sequence). This CDR3 has 16 amino acids. With 5 bases removed from V and 0 bases from J, the gap between germline ends came to 16 bases. CDR3 amino acids: CASSATRTVMNTEAFF. DNA of the CDR3: TGTGCCAGCAGCGCCACACGGACTGTGATGAACACTGAAGCTTTCTTT.